The 13 T cell receptor beta chains below were found in one sample sequenced in a study of CD4 T cells in relation to SARS-CoV-2 and coronaviruses. Some clones are missing from TCRdb's copy, which holds only in-frame ones; the method was immunoSEQ multiplex PCR. The repertoire holds more than 25,000 clones, with 73% as singletons. CD4+ T cells from unexposed donors were obtained before the COVID-19 pandemic (2011-2018). After roughly ten days of culture, CD4+ T cells were isolated. Their antigen targets remain unknown. The sequencing input was CD4+ T cells from PBMCs, cultured in vitro. These receptor sequences come from a human donor in good health.

The chain links TRBV6-5 to TRBJ2-7, with a weak D call TRBD2 (6 bases). The V end was cut by 7 bases, the J end by 2 bases, with 18 bases between. Looked up from germline, CDR1 is MNHEY and CDR2 is SVGAGI. The CDR3 runs 15 residues. The CDR3, as DNA: TGTGCCAGCAACCCAGCGAGTCGGGGGACCTACGAGCAGTACTTC. Encoded protein: CASNPASRGTYEQYF.

The chain couples TRBV5-1 to TRBJ1-4; a possible D gene is TRBD1 (6 bases). V lost 3 bases and J lost 7, with 13 bases in between. The CDR3 consists of 14 residues. The germline gives CDR1 SGHRS, CDR2 YFSETQ. This CDR3 reads CASSWTKGGEKLFF. In DNA form, the CDR3 reads TGCGCCAGCAGCTGGACAAAGGGGGGTGAAAAACTGTTTTTT.

This rearrangement joins TRBV6-2 or TRBV6-3 to TRBJ2-1, with 7 bases matching TRBD1. The V gene's germline CDR1 is MNHEY and CDR2 SVGEGT. V was clipped by 4 bases and J by 5 bases; unmatched bases: 8. The CDR3 length is 15 residues. This chain's CDR3 is CASSFKPGQNNEQFF. The DNA for the CDR3 is TGTGCCAGCAGTTTCAAACCGGGACAGAACAATGAGCAGTTCTTC.

The gene calls are TRBV11-3 and TRBJ2-1, with TRBD2 matching 7 bases. Germline CDR1 and CDR2: SGHNT and YENEEA. This CDR3 comprises 15 residues. Trimming removed 1 base from V and 3 bases from J; junction bases left unmatched: 3. The CDR3 is CASSLGGGFYNEQFF. The DNA for the CDR3 is TGTGCCAGCAGCTTAGGCGGGGGATTCTACAATGAGCAGTTCTTC. The full variable domain, with the rest looked up from reference TRBV11-3 and TRBJ2-1, is EAGVVQSPRYKIIEKKQPVAFWCNPISGHNTLYWYLQNLGQGPELLIRYENEEAVDDSQLPKDRFSAERLKGVDSTLKIQPAELGDSAVYLCASSLGGGFYNEQFFGPGTRLTVL.

This chain connects TRBV7-2 to TRBJ1-2, with a tentative D call TRBD1 (5 bases). V gave up 1 base and J gave up 3 bases, with 9 bases separating them. CDR1 SGHTA and CDR2 FQGNSA come from the germline V gene. This CDR3 is 14 amino acids long. The CDR3 DNA reads TGTGCCAGCAGCTTAGATCCGGGGCACTATGGCTACACCTTC. Residues: CASSLDPGHYGYTF.

This sequence joins TRBV5-5 and TRBJ1-5; D gene uncertain. The CDR3 consists of 15 residues. With 4 bases removed from V and 1 base from J, the gap between germline ends came to 12 bases. The V gene's germline CDR1 is SGHKS and CDR2 YYEKEE (reference sequence). For the CDR3, the DNA is TGTGCCAGCAGCGGCCGCCCAGAAAGCAATCAGCCCCAGCATTTT. Its translation is CASSGRPESNQPQHF.

V and J are TRBV7-9 and TRBJ2-3; tentative D call: TRBD1 (6 bases). Germline loops: CDR1 SEHNR, CDR2 FQNEAQ (reference sequence). The V end was cut by 5 bases, the J end by 1 base, with 13 bases between. The CDR3 length is 15 residues. The chain's CDR3 is CASSPKAGGTDTQYF. The CDR3 nucleotides are TGTGCCAGCAGCCCCAAGGCAGGGGGCACAGATACGCAGTATTTT.

This clone was seen only once. This chain uses TRBV27 with TRBJ1-2, with 8 positions matching TRBD1. CDR3 length: 14 amino acids. Per the germline V gene, CDR1 is MNHEY and CDR2 is SMNVEV (reference sequence). The ends lost 5 bases at V and 7 bases at J; junction bases unmatched: 9. The CDR3 DNA sequence: TGTGCCAGCAGTCCTCGGGCAGGGGGCTCTGGCTACACCTTC. Translating gives CASSPRAGGSGYTF.

V usage is TRBV11-3 and J usage is TRBJ2-7, with TRBD1 matching over 7 bases. Germline CDR1 and CDR2: SGHNT and YENEEA. V gave up 5 bases and J gave up 4 bases; unmatched junction bases: 11. The CDR3 is made up of 15 amino acids. The CDR3 protein is CASSGGQAPPYEQYF. DNA for the CDR3: TGTGCCAGCAGCGGCGGACAGGCCCCTCCTTACGAGCAGTACTTC. Based on the CDR3 plus reference TRBV11-3 and TRBJ2-7, the full variable domain is EAGVVQSPRYKIIEKKQPVAFWCNPISGHNTLYWYLQNLGQGPELLIRYENEEAVDDSQLPKDRFSAERLKGVDSTLKIQPAELGDSAVYLCASSGGQAPPYEQYFGPGTRLTVT.

V gene TRBV7-9 combines with J gene TRBJ2-5, with D perhaps assigned TRBD1 or TRBD2 (5 bases each). V was cut by 1 base and J by 3 bases, with 6 bases left in between. Looked up from germline, CDR1 is SEHNR and CDR2 is FQNEAQ (reference sequence). The CDR3 sequence is 13 residues long. In DNA, the CDR3 is TGTGCCAGCAGCTTAGGAGGGGAAGAGACCCAGTACTTC. Residues: CASSLGGEETQYF. The complete variable domain, with remaining parts taken from reference TRBV7-9 and TRBJ2-5, reads DTGVSQNPRHKITKRGQNVTFRCDPISEHNRLYWYRQTLGQGPEFLTYFQNEAQLEKSRLLSDRFSAERPKGSFSTLEIQRTEQGDSAMYLCASSLGGEETQYFGPGTRLLVL.

The chain employs TRBV27 and TRBJ1-4; D is perhaps TRBD1 (6 bases). This CDR3 region has 15 residues. Germline CDR1 MNHEY, CDR2 SMNVEV (reference sequence). V was shortened by 4 bases and J by 5 bases, with 14 bases between the two germline ends. The CDR3 sequence: CASSSNRELNEKLFF. Written as DNA, the CDR3 is TGTGCCAGCAGTTCGAACAGGGAACTGAATGAAAAACTGTTTTTT. Filled out from reference TRBV27 and TRBJ1-4, the complete variable domain reads EAQVTQNPRYLITVTGKKLTVTCSQNMNHEYMSWYRQDPGLGLRQIYYSMNVEVTDKGDVPEGYKVSRKEKRNFPLILESPSPNQTSLYFCASSSNRELNEKLFFGSGTQLSVL.

This chain joins TRBV5-1 and TRBJ1-4; unclear D gene. V dropped 0 bases and J dropped 8 bases, with 14 bases sitting between them. CDR3 length equals 15 residues. CDR1 SGHRS and CDR2 YFSETQ come from the germline V gene. The CDR3 is CASSLERRNGEKLFF. The DNA for the CDR3 is TGCGCCAGCAGCTTGGAACGACGGAACGGGGAAAAACTGTTTTTT.

The chain is built from TRBV7-2 and TRBJ2-7; D ambiguous. Germline V gene lookup returns CDR1 SGHTA and CDR2 FQGNSA. Trimming shortened V by 5 bases and J by 1 base, and 12 bases separated the two germline ends. This CDR3 contains 14 residues. The CDR3 coding sequence is TGTGCCAGCAGCGCGGACCCCAGATCCTACGAGCAGTACTTC. This translates into CASSADPRSYEQYF.